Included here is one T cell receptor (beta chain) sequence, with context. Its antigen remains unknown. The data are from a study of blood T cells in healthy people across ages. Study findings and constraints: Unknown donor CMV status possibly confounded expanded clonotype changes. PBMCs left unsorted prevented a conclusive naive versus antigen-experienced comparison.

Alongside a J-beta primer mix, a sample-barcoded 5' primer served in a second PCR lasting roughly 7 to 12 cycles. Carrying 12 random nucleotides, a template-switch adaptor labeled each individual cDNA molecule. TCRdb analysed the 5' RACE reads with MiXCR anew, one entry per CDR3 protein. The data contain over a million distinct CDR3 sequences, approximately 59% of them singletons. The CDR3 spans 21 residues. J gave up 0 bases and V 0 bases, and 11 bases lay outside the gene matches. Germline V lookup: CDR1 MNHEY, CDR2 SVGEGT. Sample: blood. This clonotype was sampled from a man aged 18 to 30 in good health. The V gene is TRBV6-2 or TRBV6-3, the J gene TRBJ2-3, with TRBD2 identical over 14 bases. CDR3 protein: CASSYSFAGTSGGGSTDTQYF. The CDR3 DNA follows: TGTGCCAGCAGTTACTCCTTCGCCGGGACTAGCGGGGGAGGGAGCACAGATACGCAGTATTTT.